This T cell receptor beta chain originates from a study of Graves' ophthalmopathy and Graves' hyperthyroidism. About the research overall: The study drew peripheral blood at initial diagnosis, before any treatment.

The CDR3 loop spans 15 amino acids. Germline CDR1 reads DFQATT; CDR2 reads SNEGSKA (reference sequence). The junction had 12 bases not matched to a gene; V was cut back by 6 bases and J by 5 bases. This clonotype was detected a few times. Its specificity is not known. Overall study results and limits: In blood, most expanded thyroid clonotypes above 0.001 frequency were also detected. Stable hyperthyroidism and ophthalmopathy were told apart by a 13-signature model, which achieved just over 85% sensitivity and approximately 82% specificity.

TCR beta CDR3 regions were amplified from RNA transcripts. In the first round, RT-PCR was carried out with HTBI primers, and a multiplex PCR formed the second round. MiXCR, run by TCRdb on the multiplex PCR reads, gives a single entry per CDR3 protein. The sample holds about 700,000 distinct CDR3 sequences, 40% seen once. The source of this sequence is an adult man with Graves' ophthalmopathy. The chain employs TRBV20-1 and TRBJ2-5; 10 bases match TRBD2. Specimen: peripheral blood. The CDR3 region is CSAPTLAGAAETQYF. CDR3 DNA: TGCAGTGCCCCGACTCTAGCGGGGGCCGCGGAGACCCAGTACTTC.